Shown below are 16 T cell receptor beta chains from a single sample sequenced in a study of control samples from healthy donors and cancer patients. Profiled with immunoSEQ multiplex PCR; TCRdb holds only in-frame clones, not every one. The data show roughly 120,000 clones, 88% seen once. The sequenced material came from blood. Receptor source: a man between 35 and 55 years old in good health.

The chain carries TRBV6-1 and TRBJ2-3, with D perhaps TRBD2 (7 bases). The CDR3 loop spans 17 amino acids. Germline loops: CDR1 MNHNS, CDR2 SASEGT. The germline V and J ends were trimmed by 8 bases and 1 base, with 22 bases remaining between them. CDR3 DNA sequence: TGTGCCAGCCGTGGAGGGGGGGCCCAAAGAGGCACAGATACGCAGTATTTT. Amino acids: CASRGGGAQRGTDTQYF.

The V and J genes are TRBV2 and TRBJ2-3; TRBD2 agrees at 14 bases. The CDR3 length is 15 residues. CDR1 and CDR2 from the germline V gene are SNHLY and FYNNEI. V was pared by 6 bases and J by 6 bases, with 5 bases of the junction left unmatched. CDR3 nucleotide sequence: TGTGCCAGCAGGCTGACTAGCGGGGGGGCGGATACGCAGTATTTT. Translated: CASRLTSGGADTQYF.

The chain links TRBV20-1 to TRBJ1-1, with D unclear. The germline V gene encodes CDR1 DFQATT and CDR2 SNEGSKA (reference sequence). V lost 4 bases and J lost 9, with 12 bases in between. The CDR3 loop spans 11 amino acids. The CDR3 protein is CSATDRSKAFF. The CDR3 nucleotides are TGCAGTGCTACTGATAGATCCAAAGCTTTCTTT.

CDR3 amino acids: CASSVEGRGNSPLHF. In DNA, the CDR3 is TGTGCCAGCAGTGTTGAGGGCAGGGGTAATTCACCCCTCCACTTT. This chain connects TRBV2 to TRBJ1-6; a possible D gene is TRBD1 (6 bases). Trimming stripped 4 bases from V and 6 bases from J, with 13 bases between. The germline V gene has CDR1 SNHLY and CDR2 FYNNEI. CDR3 length: 15 amino acids.

This clone has just one count. V and J are TRBV5-1 and TRBJ2-5; D unclear. This CDR3 contains 13 residues. Germline V gene lookup returns CDR1 SGHRS and CDR2 YFSETQ. V lost 7 bases to trimming and J lost 4 bases, with 14 bases between them. The chain's CDR3 is CASSSPPTETQYF. In DNA, the CDR3 is TGCGCCAGCTCCTCCCCGCCGACAGAGACCCAGTACTTC.

This clone was counted once. The chain recombines TRBV28 with TRBJ1-3; 9 nucleotides agree with TRBD1. The junction had 7 bases not matched to a gene; V was cut back by 7 bases and J by 6 bases. Germline-derived CDR1 and CDR2 are MDHEN and SYDVKM. This CDR3 comprises 14 residues. CDR3 nucleotides: TGTGCCAGCACCCAGGGACAGGGAGAAAACACCATATATTTT. Amino acids: CASTQGQGENTIYF.

The chain uses TRBV13 and TRBJ1-1, with TRBD1 identical over 11 bases. Germline V gene data show CDR1 as PRHDT and CDR2 as FYEKMQ (reference sequence). The length of the CDR3 is 16 residues. With V trimmed by 3 bases and J by 5 bases, 8 bases remained unmatched. As DNA, the CDR3 is TGTGCCAGCAGCTTGACCGGGACAGGGGGGAAAACTGAAGCTTTCTTT. Residues: CASSLTGTGGKTEAFF.

This chain links TRBV2 with TRBJ1-4, with D perhaps TRBD1 (5 bases). The V gene's germline CDR1 is SNHLY and CDR2 FYNNEI. The CDR3 is 15 residues long. Trimming took 2 bases from V and 7 from J, leaving 14 bases between them. CDR3 nucleotides: TGTGCCAGCAGTGAATCGACCAGGGTGGGTGAAAAACTGTTTTTT. As protein: CASSESTRVGEKLFF.

This clone was recorded only once. The chain links TRBV7-9 to TRBJ2-4; D is ambiguous. The CDR3 is made up of 15 amino acids. CDR1 SEHNR and CDR2 FQNEAQ come from the germline V gene (reference sequence). The ends were cut back, 5 bases at V and 2 bases at J, with 13 bases in the middle. CDR3 in amino acids: CASSTIHNPKNIQYF. The CDR3, as DNA: TGTGCCAGCAGCACAATACACAATCCCAAAAACATTCAGTACTTC.

The chain couples TRBV25-1 to TRBJ2-7, with 10 nucleotides matching TRBD1. This CDR3 has 15 residues. The ends lost 1 base at V and 5 bases at J; junction bases unmatched: 5. Germline CDR1 reads MGHDK; CDR2 reads SYGVNS. CDR3 nucleotide sequence: TGTGCCAGCAGTGAATGGGACAGGGGCGACCACGAGCAGTACTTC. This encodes CASSEWDRGDHEQYF.

The chain couples TRBV6-5 to TRBJ1-2; 9 positions agree with TRBD1. J gave up 0 bases and V 2 bases, and 4 bases lay outside the gene matches. The CDR3 runs to 16 residues. Germline CDR1 and CDR2: MNHEY and SVGAGI. CDR3 in amino acids: CASSYGTGSTNYGYTF. The CDR3 DNA reads as TGTGCCAGCAGTTACGGGACAGGGTCGACTAACTATGGCTACACCTTC.

This chain uses TRBV6-2 or TRBV6-3 with TRBJ2-3; the D gene is possibly TRBD2 (5 bases). Germline CDR1 and CDR2: MNHEY and SVGEGT. This CDR3 contains 14 residues. Trimming left V 6 bases short and J 2 bases short, with 12 bases between. The CDR3, as DNA: TGTGCCAGCAGCCGGACTCTCAACACAGATACGCAGTATTTT. The encoded protein is CASSRTLNTDTQYF.

V is TRBV7-9 and J is TRBJ1-3; TRBD1 is a possible D gene (6 bases). The CDR3 runs 17 residues. The V end lost 3 bases, the J end lost 0 bases, and 15 bases lay between the germline ends. The V gene's germline CDR1 is SEHNR and CDR2 FQNEAQ (reference sequence). The CDR3 is CASSFSGQQNSGNTIYF. CDR3 nucleotides: TGTGCCAGCAGCTTCTCTGGACAGCAGAACTCTGGAAACACCATATATTTT.

The J gene is TRBJ1-2, the V gene TRBV7-8; weak D call: TRBD1 (5 bases). This CDR3 contains 15 residues. The germline gives CDR1 SGHVS, CDR2 FQNEAQ. V was cut by 3 bases and J by 7 bases, with 18 bases left in between. The CDR3 is CASSFDRTRAGGYTF. CDR3 in DNA: TGTGCCAGCAGCTTCGACAGAACCCGCGCCGGTGGCTACACCTTC.

J is TRBJ2-2 and V is TRBV5-1, with no clear D. Trimming took off 5 bases at V and 4 bases at J, with 15 bases between the two ends. Germline lookup yields CDR1 SGHRS and CDR2 YFSETQ. The length of the CDR3 is 15 residues. This CDR3 is CASSTGLKITGELFF. In nucleotides, the CDR3 is TGCGCCAGCAGTACCGGGCTCAAGATCACCGGGGAGCTGTTTTTT.

The chain couples TRBV2 to TRBJ2-2; tentatively, D is TRBD2 (6 bases). Germline V lookup: CDR1 SNHLY, CDR2 FYNNEI. CDR3 length: 14 residues. V lost 6 bases and J lost 9, with 17 bases in between. Written as DNA, the CDR3 is TGTGCCAGCAGCGTAGCAGGAGGGAGCCGGGAGCTGTTTTTT. Its protein product is CASSVAGGSRELFF.